The 22 T cell receptor beta chains in this list originate from one sample, sequenced in a study of regulatory T cells in long-lasting Graves disease. This sample's time point: persistent/refractory GD, antithyroid drugs over 5 years with positive TRAb. PBMC RNA served as the TCR library source. For TCR beta, libraries came from iRepertoire HTBI primers and Arm-PCR of CDR3 regions. TCRdb called the multiplex PCR reads again in MiXCR, with one record for every CDR3 protein. The sample consists of a few hundred thousand distinct CDR3 sequences, roughly 24% of them appearing once. The sequences come from peripheral blood mononuclear cells (PBMCs), collected when the disease was refractory, from a patient treated with antithyroid drugs. These receptors all stem from a woman aged 40 to 49 with Graves disease.

This clonotype was seen repeatedly, ten times or more. V gene TRBV6-1 combines with J gene TRBJ2-5, with D perhaps TRBD1 (5 bases). Germline V gene sequence: CDR1 MNHNS, CDR2 SASEGT. V shed 5 bases and J shed 2 bases, with 9 bases lying between them. The CDR3 runs 13 residues. In DNA, the CDR3 is TGTGCCAGCAGTCTGACAGTACAAGAGACCCAGTACTTC. It specifies CASSLTVQETQYF.

This clonotype was found many times. CDR3: CASSSGTSRGEQFF. In nucleotides, the CDR3 is TGTGCCAGCAGCTCTGGGACTAGCCGTGGTGAGCAGTTCTTC. The chain joins TRBV7-6 to TRBJ2-1; 9 positions match TRBD2. CDR1 and CDR2 from the germline V gene are SGHVS and FNYEAQ. CDR3 size: 14 residues. Germline trimming cut 4 bases from V and 9 bases from J; bases unmatched to any gene: 7.

The chain joins TRBV5-1 to TRBJ2-3; D ambiguous. V lost 1 base and J 4 bases, leaving 22 bases between the germline ends. CDR3 length equals 18 residues. Germline V gene sequence: CDR1 SGHRS, CDR2 YFSETQ. This chain's CDR3 is CASSLSFIDVWIADTQYF. In nucleotides, the CDR3 is TGCGCCAGCAGCTTGTCTTTCATAGACGTGTGGATTGCAGATACGCAGTATTTT.

Many counts were recorded for this clonotype. V usage is TRBV28 and J usage is TRBJ1-2, with 8 bases fitting TRBD1. CDR3 length: 17 amino acids. CDR1 and CDR2 from the germline V gene are MDHEN and SYDVKM. Unmatched junction bases numbered 12, after V lost 3 bases and J lost 3 bases. CDR3 sequence reads: CASSFTRTGWDYYGYTF. In DNA, the CDR3 is TGTGCCAGCAGTTTCACCCGGACAGGGTGGGATTACTATGGCTACACCTTC.

This clonotype was detected many times. J is TRBJ2-2 and V is TRBV7-3, with TRBD1 matching 8 bases. Germline values: CDR1 SGHTA, CDR2 FQGTGA. V shed 1 base and J 4 bases; nucleotides not matched to a gene: 8. The CDR3 covers 17 residues. The CDR3 reads CASSLRGTGSPTGELFF. In nucleotides, the CDR3 is TGTGCCAGCAGCTTAAGGGGGACAGGATCCCCCACCGGGGAGCTGTTTTTT.

This clonotype showed up many times. This chain links TRBV28 with TRBJ1-1, with TRBD1 identical over 7 bases. Germline CDR1 reads MDHEN; CDR2 reads SYDVKM. The CDR3 covers 17 residues. With 5 bases clipped from V and 2 bases from J, the junction kept 14 bases outside the gene matches. The CDR3 nucleotides read TGTGCCAGCAGTCCACGACAGGGTTTCGTCCCAAACACTGAAGCTTTCTTT. Translated, it gives CASSPRQGFVPNTEAFF.

This clonotype has a handful of counts. The DNA of the CDR3 is TGCAGTGCCCTAACAGGTGGACCCTACACTGAAGCTTTCTTT. It is translated as CSALTGGPYTEAFF. The gene calls are TRBV20-1 and TRBJ1-1, with D tentatively TRBD1 (5 bases). The CDR3 is made up of 14 amino acids. The germline CDR1 and CDR2 sequences are DFQATT and SNEGSKA (reference sequence). The germline V and J ends were trimmed by 6 bases and 3 bases, with 17 bases remaining between them.

This clonotype was detected many times. The chain has TRBV7-2 and TRBJ2-7, with 8 bases fitting TRBD2. The CDR3 is made up of 14 amino acids. Trimming at V came to 3 bases and at J to 3 bases, leaving 4 bases not matched to a gene. Germline V gene data show CDR1 as SGHTA and CDR2 as FQGNSA. The chain's CDR3 is CASSFTSGNYEQYF. The CDR3, as DNA: TGTGCCAGCAGCTTCACTAGCGGAAACTACGAGCAGTACTTC.

In the case of this clonotype: Being one base from a much bigger clone, this may be a read error. The genes are TRBV28 and TRBJ2-7; tentative D call: TRBD2 (5 bases). V gave up 4 bases and J gave up 0 bases, with 7 bases separating them. The CDR3 runs 13 residues. CDR1 is MDHEN and CDR2 is SYDVKM in the germline V gene. The CDR3 sequence is CASSYRDSYEQYF. For the CDR3, the DNA is TGTGCCAGCAGTTATCGGGACTCCTACGAGCAGTACTTC.

This clonotype has just a few counts. The genes are TRBV28 and TRBJ1-2; TRBD1 agrees at 7 bases. V lost 5 bases, J lost 12 bases, and 27 bases stayed unmatched. Germline V gene sequence: CDR1 MDHEN, CDR2 SYDVKM. This CDR3 is 18 amino acids long. Here the CDR3 DNA reads TGTGCCAGCAGTACTCGACAGGGAACTGACATATTTACTTGGGGCCACACCTTC. Translated: CASSTRQGTDIFTWGHTF.

The rearrangement links TRBV19 to TRBJ2-7; D gene ambiguous. The germline V gene encodes CDR1 LNHDA and CDR2 SQIVND (reference sequence). Trimming stripped 2 bases from V and 0 bases from J, with 11 bases between. The CDR3 sequence is 15 residues long. The CDR3 DNA reads as TGTGCCAGTAGTATATCCGCCTTGAGCTCCTACGAGCAGTACTTC. It encodes CASSISALSSYEQYF.

In its sample, this clonotype was seen many times. V is TRBV11-2 and J is TRBJ2-7; a weak D match, TRBD2 (5 bases). Germline CDR1 and CDR2: SGHAT and FQNNGV. The CDR3 is made up of 15 amino acids. Trimming took off 1 base at V and 1 base at J, with 11 bases between the two ends. In nucleotides, the CDR3 is TGTGCCAGCAGCTTAGTAAGACTACCATCCTACGAGCAGTACTTC. Translated, it gives CASSLVRLPSYEQYF.

This clonotype was counted only a few times. The V call is TRBV29-1, the J call TRBJ2-7, with a tentative D call TRBD2 (6 bases). Trimming took 2 bases from V and 0 from J, leaving 14 bases between them. CDR1 SQVTM and CDR2 ANQGSEA come from the germline V gene. The CDR3 contains 15 residues. CDR3 coding DNA: TGCAGCGTTGAATGGGTTAGCGGATCCTCCTACGAGCAGTACTTC. As protein: CSVEWVSGSSYEQYF.

Remarks on this clonotype: This clone may be a read error of a much larger clone one base away. The chain recombines TRBV12-3 or TRBV12-4 with TRBJ2-5; the D gene is possibly TRBD2 (5 bases). The CDR3 covers 11 residues. The CDR3 protein is CTSSSQAAQYF. In nucleotides, the CDR3 is TGTACCAGCAGTTCTCAAGCGGCCCAGTACTTC.

This clonotype has a count of ten or more. This chain connects TRBV6-6 to TRBJ1-1; D not resolved. The germline V gene encodes CDR1 MNHNY and CDR2 SVGAGI (reference sequence). This CDR3 contains 13 residues. V was trimmed by 0 bases and J by 8 bases, leaving 10 bases between them. The CDR3 sequence is CASSYSDVTEAFF. For the CDR3, the DNA is TGTGCCAGCAGTTACTCGGACGTCACCGAAGCTTTCTTT.

V gene TRBV6-9 combines with J gene TRBJ2-2; 13 bases are a match to TRBD2. This CDR3 is built from 17 residues. Germline assignment: CDR1 MNHGY and CDR2 SVAAGI. J was trimmed by 5 bases and V by 3 bases; bases with no gene match: 6. In DNA form, the CDR3 reads TGTGCCAGCAGTTACTACTCGGGACTAGCGGGAACCGGGGAGCTGTTTTTT. Its translation is CASSYYSGLAGTGELFF.

This clonotype was observed at least ten times. The chain recombines TRBV12-3 or TRBV12-4 with TRBJ1-2; D gene unclear. CDR3 length: 14 amino acids. V lost 2 bases and J 4 bases, leaving 11 bases between the germline ends. CDR3 nucleotide sequence: TGTGCCAGCAGTTTACACAGCCCTCGCTATGGCTACACCTTC. This codes for CASSLHSPRYGYTF.

The V gene is TRBV7-9, the J gene TRBJ2-7; no reliable D call. From germline, CDR1 is SEHNR and CDR2 FQNEAQ (reference sequence). The length of the CDR3 is 13 residues. The ends were cut back, 5 bases at V and 2 bases at J, with 10 bases in the middle. CDR3 DNA sequence: TGTGCCAGCAGCCCCAGGAAGCCCTACGAGCAGTACTTC. Amino acid sequence: CASSPRKPYEQYF.

The chain links TRBV28 to TRBJ2-1; 9 bases are shared with TRBD2. Per the germline V gene, CDR1 is MDHEN and CDR2 is SYDVKM. After removal of 6 bases from V and 6 bases from J, the junction contained 6 bases not matched to a gene. CDR3 size: 14 residues. The CDR3: CASRTGTSLNEQFF. Written as DNA, the CDR3 is TGTGCCAGCAGAACCGGGACTAGCCTCAATGAGCAGTTCTTC.

The V gene is TRBV3-1, the J gene TRBJ2-7; 7 bases are shared with TRBD1. V gave up 0 bases and J gave up 2 bases; unmatched junction bases: 7. CDR3 length equals 16 residues. In germline, CDR1 is LGHDT, CDR2 YNNKEL (reference sequence). The CDR3: CASSQDPQGPTYEQYF. CDR3 in DNA: TGTGCCAGCAGCCAAGATCCACAGGGGCCGACCTACGAGCAGTACTTC.

This clonotype was recorded a few times. This chain joins TRBV5-1 and TRBJ2-7, with D possibly being TRBD2 (5 bases). There are 15 residues in the CDR3. The V gene lost 4 bases and the J gene lost 0 bases, with 14 bases spanning the gap. The germline V gene has CDR1 SGHRS and CDR2 YFSETQ. The CDR3 DNA sequence: TGCGCCAGCAGCGCCCAGCCGGGGAGCTCCTACGAGCAGTACTTC. This codes for CASSAQPGSSYEQYF.

This clonotype was seen many times. The chain employs TRBV20-1 and TRBJ1-2; D is unclear. The CDR3 sequence is 13 residues long. V dropped 2 bases and J dropped 11 bases, with 18 bases sitting between them. CDR1 is DFQATT and CDR2 is SNEGSKA in the germline V gene (reference sequence). The CDR3 nucleotides read TGCAGTGCTAGACGACGGGAGGCGGAAACTTACACCTTC. It encodes CSARRREAETYTF.